This T cell receptor (beta chain) was observed in a study of identical twins. This clonotype was found a few times. TCRdb re-derived calls from the 5' RACE reads in MiXCR, one entry per CDR3 protein. The sample lists more than 400,000 distinct CDR3 sequences, approximately 14% seen once, with around 0.48% in the top ten. V lost 6 bases, J lost 0 bases, and 14 bases stayed unmatched. From germline, CDR1 is MNHNS and CDR2 SASEGT. The CDR3 is 18 amino acids. These data were likewise used in another study, on yellow fever vaccine responses in identical twins.

The chain carries TRBV6-1 and TRBJ1-3; 7 bases agree with TRBD1. The clonotype was recovered from a woman aged 18-30 years in good health. The sequencing sample was made of CD4+ T cells sorted from blood. The CDR3 bases are TGTGCCAGCAGCCCATACTTGACAGGGTCGAGCTCTGGAAACACCATATATTTT. Protein product: CASSPYLTGSSSGNTIYF.